These 22 T cell receptor beta chains came from one sample sequenced in a study of cytomegalovirus exposure and HLA in healthy donors. The study ran its PCR with 60 Vbeta and 13 Jbeta primers. The method was immunoSEQ multiplex PCR; TCRdb's version includes in-frame clones alone and lacks a portion of them. The sample shows roughly 300,000 clones, approximately 90% of them seen only once. The material sequenced was PBMCs. These receptors were obtained from a man aged 35-49 years in good health and CMV-seropositive.

The chain links TRBV19 to TRBJ2-3; D is possibly TRBD2 (5 bases). The CDR3 has 16 amino acids. V lost 3 bases to trimming and J lost 0 bases, with 13 bases between them. CDR1 and CDR2 from the germline V gene are LNHDA and SQIVND (reference sequence). CDR3 protein: CASSIIGLFSTDTQYF. The CDR3 DNA reads as TGTGCCAGTAGTATCATCGGACTCTTCAGCACAGATACGCAGTATTTT.

The chain employs TRBV7-2 and TRBJ2-7; TRBD2 matches 12 bases. Trimming at V came to 5 bases and at J to 2 bases, leaving 4 bases not matched to a gene. The CDR3 consists of 15 residues. The germline V gene has CDR1 SGHTA and CDR2 FQGNSA. CDR3 region: CASSKGLAGTYEQYF. The CDR3 DNA is TGTGCCAGCAGCAAAGGACTAGCGGGAACCTACGAGCAGTACTTC.

CDR3 in DNA: TGTGCCAGCAGTTACGGGGGGGGGCTCCAAGAGACCCAGTACTTC. Residues: CASSYGGGLQETQYF. The chain couples TRBV6-5 to TRBJ2-5; perhaps TRBD2 as D (7 bases). The length of the CDR3 is 15 residues. CDR1 and CDR2 from the germline V gene are MNHEY and SVGAGI. Trimming removed 2 bases from V and 1 base from J, with 11 bases in between.

In its sample, this clone was seen once. The CDR3 sequence: CASSEGWAGTSYEQYF. CDR3 DNA sequence: TGTGCCAGCAGTGAAGGATGGGCGGGTACCTCCTACGAGCAGTACTTC. The chain links TRBV6-1 to TRBJ2-7; tentative D call: TRBD2 (5 bases). Germline-derived CDR1 and CDR2 are MNHNS and SASEGT. V lost 1 base, J lost 0 bases, and 13 bases lay in between. The CDR3 has 16 residues.

The rearrangement links TRBV19 to TRBJ1-1, with D tentatively TRBD1 (6 bases). Trimming removed 5 bases from V and 3 bases from J, with 22 bases in between. CDR1 is LNHDA, CDR2 SQIVND, per germline (reference sequence). The CDR3 is 17 residues long. The CDR3 reads CASSPNRGTVVHTEAFF. The CDR3 nucleotides read TGTGCCAGTAGTCCTAATAGGGGGACGGTGGTCCACACTGAAGCTTTCTTT.

V usage is TRBV6-1 and J usage is TRBJ2-2, with TRBD2 matching over 8 bases. V was pared by 3 bases and J by 8 bases, with 17 bases of the junction left unmatched. The germline V gene has CDR1 MNHNS and CDR2 SASEGT. This CDR3 spans 18 amino acids. The CDR3 loop reads CASSETSVRPGASGELFF. The CDR3, as DNA: TGTGCCAGCAGTGAGACTAGCGTCCGACCCGGGGCGAGTGGGGAGCTGTTTTTT.

V gene TRBV19 combines with J gene TRBJ2-1; D may be TRBD2 (6 bases). There are 18 residues in the CDR3. The germline V gene has CDR1 LNHDA and CDR2 SQIVND (reference sequence). V was clipped by 5 bases and J by 3 bases, with 23 bases between them. CDR3 sequence (DNA): TGTGCCAGTAGTTTTGGGTTTGTGCGCGGGATGCGCTACAATGAGCAGTTCTTC. Protein: CASSFGFVRGMRYNEQFF.

CDR3 bases: TGCGCCAGCAGCCAAGACCCTCCGCCTACTAGCTCCTACGAGCAGTACTTC. Its protein is CASSQDPPPTSSYEQYF. The chain links TRBV4-1 to TRBJ2-7; tentatively, D is TRBD2 (5 bases). Deletions cut 0 bases from V and 0 bases from J, with 15 bases between. Germline loops: CDR1 MGHRA, CDR2 YSYEKL. The CDR3 is 17 amino acids.

The chain is built from TRBV5-4 and TRBJ1-2, with 7 bases lining up with TRBD1. V was pared by 0 bases and J by 3 bases, with 5 bases of the junction left unmatched. CDR1 is SGHNT, CDR2 YYREEE, per germline (reference sequence). The CDR3 is 15 amino acids. CDR3 coding DNA: TGTGCCAGCAGCTTGGGGGCCGGGACAGACTATGGCTACACCTTC. Amino acids: CASSLGAGTDYGYTF.

CDR3 in amino acids: CASSNLQGPSGANVLTF. As DNA, the CDR3 is TGTGCCAGTAGTAACCTACAGGGTCCCTCTGGGGCCAACGTCCTGACTTTC. The chain is built from TRBV19 and TRBJ2-6; TRBD1 is a possible D gene (6 bases). The CDR3 extends over 17 amino acids. Germline CDR1 is LNHDA and CDR2 is SQIVND (reference sequence). Trimming took off 4 bases at V and 0 bases at J, with 13 bases between the two ends.

The chain couples TRBV6-4 to TRBJ2-3; TRBD2 agrees at 10 bases. J lost 3 bases, V lost 2 bases, and 5 bases had no gene match. The CDR3 loop spans 16 amino acids. From germline, CDR1 is MRHNA and CDR2 SNTAGT. CDR3 sequence reads: CASSDGAGGQTDTQYF. The DNA for the CDR3 is TGTGCCAGCAGTGACGGAGCGGGAGGGCAGACAGATACGCAGTATTTT.

CDR3 residues: CASSQDTSGSVYNEQFF. CDR3 nucleotides: TGCGCCAGCAGCCAAGATACTAGCGGGAGTGTCTACAATGAGCAGTTCTTC. The gene calls are TRBV4-3 and TRBJ2-1; 11 bases are shared with TRBD2. CDR1 LGHNA and CDR2 YSLEER come from the germline V gene. There are 17 residues in the CDR3. The ends lost 0 bases at V and 3 bases at J; junction bases unmatched: 4.

The chain couples TRBV14 to TRBJ2-7, with TRBD2 matching 9 bases. J was trimmed by 5 bases and V by 4 bases; bases with no gene match: 12. The CDR3 consists of 16 residues. Per germline, CDR1 SGHDN and CDR2 FVKESK. The CDR3 spells CASSPLGVAGVHEQYF. CDR3 in DNA: TGTGCCAGCAGCCCCCTCGGGGTAGCGGGAGTTCACGAGCAGTACTTC.

The chain has TRBV15 and TRBJ1-2; TRBD1 might be the D (6 bases). Germline-derived CDR1 and CDR2 are LNHNV and YYDKDF (reference sequence). Trimming pared 5 bases from V and 6 bases from J, leaving 22 bases between. CDR3 size: 16 residues. CDR3 bases: TGTGCCACCAGCGATGATTACAGGGTTTCAATCAATGGCTACACCTTC. This codes for CATSDDYRVSINGYTF.

About this clone: At one boundary the junction diverges from the germline segment, which might be a read error. Here the CDR3 DNA reads TGTTCCAGCACTCGGGATGGCGGGGAGCTGTTTTTT. Translated, it gives CSSTRDGGELFF. The V call is TRBV7-9, the J call TRBJ2-2; D might be TRBD2 (5 bases). The CDR3 has 12 amino acids. Germline V gives CDR1 SEHNR, CDR2 FQNEAQ (reference sequence).

DNA for the CDR3: TGTGCCAGCAGCTACCCGTTGGCGTGGGGGGATAACTACAATGAGCAGTTCTTC. Protein: CASSYPLAWGDNYNEQFF. The V gene is TRBV7-9, the J gene TRBJ2-1, with D possibly being TRBD2 (6 bases). The CDR3 contains 18 residues. Trimming removed 4 bases from V and 3 bases from J, with 22 bases in between. The V gene's germline CDR1 is SEHNR and CDR2 FQNEAQ (reference sequence).

A single count supports this clone. The rearrangement uses TRBV5-1 and TRBJ2-7; the match to TRBD1 covers 7 bases. V lost 3 bases and J lost 1; bases outside the gene matches: 1. Looked up from germline, CDR1 is SGHRS and CDR2 is YFSETQ. The CDR3 runs to 13 residues. For the CDR3, the DNA is TGCGCCAGCAGCTCGACAGGGTCCTACGAGCAGTACTTC. It translates to CASSSTGSYEQYF.

This chain links TRBV7-9 with TRBJ2-3; D is undetermined. The CDR3 consists of 13 residues. Germline-derived CDR1 and CDR2 are SEHNR and FQNEAQ (reference sequence). V was clipped by 4 bases and J by 5 bases, with 10 bases between them. CDR3 DNA sequence: TGTGCCAGCAGCTCCCGCGAGGAAGATACGCAGTATTTT. It specifies CASSSREEDTQYF.

The chain couples TRBV7-9 to TRBJ2-1, with 7 bases that match TRBD1. Germline CDR1 is SEHNR and CDR2 is FQNEAQ (reference sequence). CDR3 length: 16 amino acids. J lost 4 bases, V lost 2 bases, and 8 bases had no gene match. CDR3 DNA: TGTGCCAGCAGCTTAAGCCAGGGGGTAGGTTACAATGAGCAGTTCTTC. Protein sequence: CASSLSQGVGYNEQFF.

The rearrangement uses TRBV19 and TRBJ2-7, with 11 positions matching TRBD2. The V segment lost 2 bases and the J segment 2 bases; nucleotides outside the gene matches: 2. Germline V gives CDR1 LNHDA, CDR2 SQIVND (reference sequence). The CDR3 is 15 amino acids. The CDR3 DNA reads TGTGCCAGTAGTATACTAGCGGGAGGTACCTACGAGCAGTACTTC. This translates into CASSILAGGTYEQYF.

This chain joins TRBV5-6 and TRBJ2-3; TRBD2 aligns across 8 bases. CDR1 and CDR2 from the germline V gene are SGHDT and YYEEEE. Trimming at V came to 4 bases and at J to 2 bases, leaving 6 bases not matched to a gene. This CDR3 has 15 residues. The DNA of the CDR3 is TGTGCCAGCAGCCCCCGGGGGGGGGACACAGATACGCAGTATTTT. Its translation is CASSPRGGDTDTQYF.

V and J are TRBV2 and TRBJ1-5; TRBD1 might be the D (5 bases). Trimming removed 4 bases at V and 1 base at J, with 14 bases between. The CDR3 covers 16 residues. CDR1 and CDR2 (germline): SNHLY, FYNNEI. The CDR3: CASSVATVLSNQPQHF. CDR3 in DNA: TGTGCCAGCAGTGTCGCGACAGTTTTGAGCAATCAGCCCCAGCATTTT.